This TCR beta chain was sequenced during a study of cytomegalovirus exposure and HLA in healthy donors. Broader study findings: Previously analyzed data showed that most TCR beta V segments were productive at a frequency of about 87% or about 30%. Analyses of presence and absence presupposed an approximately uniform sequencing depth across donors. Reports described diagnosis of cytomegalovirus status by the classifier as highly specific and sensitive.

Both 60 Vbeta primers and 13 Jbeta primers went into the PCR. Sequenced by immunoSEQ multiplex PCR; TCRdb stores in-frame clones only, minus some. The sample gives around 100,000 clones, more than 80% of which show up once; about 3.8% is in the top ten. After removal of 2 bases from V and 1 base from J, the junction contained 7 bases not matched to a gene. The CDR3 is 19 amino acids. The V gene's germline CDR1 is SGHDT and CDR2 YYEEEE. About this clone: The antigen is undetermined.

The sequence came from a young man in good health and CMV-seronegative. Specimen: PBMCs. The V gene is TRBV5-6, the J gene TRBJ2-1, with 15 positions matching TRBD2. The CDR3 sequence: CASSFRTSGRVGSYNEQFF. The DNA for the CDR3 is TGTGCCAGCAGCTTTCGGACTAGCGGGAGGGTAGGGTCCTACAATGAGCAGTTCTTC. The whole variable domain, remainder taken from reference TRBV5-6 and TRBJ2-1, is DAGVTQSPTHLIKTRGQQVTLRCSPKSGHDTVSWYQQALGQGPQFIFQYYEEEERQRGNFPDRFSGHQFPNYSSELNVNALLLGDSALYLCASSFRTSGRVGSYNEQFFGPGTRLTVL.